Below, 14 T cell receptor beta chains from the same sample are listed, as sequenced in a study of T cells after somatic rescue of genetic block. The table came from immunoSEQ multiplex PCR; TCRdb's copy has only in-frame clones and leaves some out. The data hold about 13,000 clones, with over 60% observed a single time. The sample was peripheral blood mononuclear cells (PBMCs). The receptors were gathered from a boy aged 10-17 years.

The V call is TRBV19, the J call TRBJ2-7; 7 positions match TRBD1. The junction had 11 bases not matched to a gene; V was cut back by 4 bases and J by 2 bases. CDR3 length: 16 residues. CDR1 is LNHDA and CDR2 is SQIVND in the germline V gene (reference sequence). In DNA form, the CDR3 reads TGTGCCAGTAGTAAAGGAGGAAGACAGGGTACCTACGAGCAGTACTTC. Its protein is CASSKGGRQGTYEQYF.

V is TRBV27 and J is TRBJ2-5; D possibly corresponds to TRBD2 (6 bases). The CDR3 consists of 14 residues. CDR1 MNHEY and CDR2 SMNVEV come from the germline V gene (reference sequence). The V end was cut by 5 bases, the J end by 1 base, with 11 bases between. The CDR3 region is CASSLYSGQETQYF. The DNA for the CDR3 is TGTGCCAGCAGTCTTTATAGCGGCCAAGAGACCCAGTACTTC.

The chain has TRBV5-1 and TRBJ1-5; TRBD1 matches at 10 bases. The CDR3 runs 14 residues. V lost 4 bases and J lost 6; bases outside the gene matches: 4. Germline CDR1 reads SGHRS; CDR2 reads YFSETQ. CDR3 DNA sequence: TGCGCCAGCAGCCCCGGGACAGGGGTTCAGCCCCAGCATTTT. This sequence encodes CASSPGTGVQPQHF.

The V and J genes are TRBV28 and TRBJ1-5; no firm D call. Germline V gives CDR1 MDHEN, CDR2 SYDVKM. V shed 2 bases and J shed 0 bases, with 11 bases lying between them. The CDR3 is 16 residues long. As DNA, the CDR3 is TGTGCCAGCAGTTTAATTAGGACTTATAGCAATCAGCCCCAGCATTTT. This codes for CASSLIRTYSNQPQHF.

The V call is TRBV23-1, the J call TRBJ1-3; D not resolved. TRBV23-1 is an ORF; its function is uncertain. CDR3 size: 17 residues. The ends were cut back, 4 bases at V and 0 bases at J, with 16 bases in the middle. In DNA form, the CDR3 reads TGCGCCAGCAGTCCCCTTTATTTGGGTGCCTCTGGAAACACCATATATTTT. Translation gives CASSPLYLGASGNTIYF.

Comments on this clone: The identical CDR3 is also encoded by other nucleotide sequences in the sample. The chain employs TRBV27 and TRBJ1-5; D may be TRBD1 (5 bases). Germline V gene sequence: CDR1 MNHEY, CDR2 SMNVEV (reference sequence). V was pared by 2 bases and J by 0 bases, with 8 bases between. This CDR3 contains 15 residues. In DNA, the CDR3 is TGTGCCAGCAGTTTAACAGGTTATAGCAATCAGCCCCAGCATTTT. It encodes CASSLTGYSNQPQHF.

V gene TRBV9 combines with J gene TRBJ2-3; 9 positions agree with TRBD2. With 3 bases clipped from V and 0 bases from J, the junction kept 11 bases outside the gene matches. The CDR3 has 18 residues. Germline V lookup: CDR1 SGDLS, CDR2 YYNGEE. DNA of the CDR3: TGTGCCAGCAGCGATATTCAACCGGGACTAGCTAGCACAGATACGCAGTATTTT. Protein product: CASSDIQPGLASTDTQYF.

V usage is TRBV19 and J usage is TRBJ2-7, with D possibly being TRBD2 (6 bases). Germline V gene sequence: CDR1 LNHDA, CDR2 SQIVND (reference sequence). The CDR3 is made up of 16 amino acids. Trimming took 5 bases from V and 0 from J, leaving 17 bases between them. The CDR3 nucleotides are TGTGCCAGTAGTCTAATAGGAGGGAGTGCCTCCTACGAGCAGTACTTC. It specifies CASSLIGGSASYEQYF.

The V gene is TRBV25-1, the J gene TRBJ2-5; D unclear. The J call may be incorrect, as the DNA end agrees better with TRBJ2-7. Looked up from germline, CDR1 is MGHDK and CDR2 is SYGVNS. The CDR3 is made up of 14 amino acids. In nucleotides, the CDR3 is TGTGCCAGCACTCGACACTCAAACTCCTACGAGCAGTACTTC. It yields the protein CASTRHSNSYEQYF.

This rearrangement joins TRBV16 to TRBJ2-7; 8 bases fit TRBD1. CDR1 and CDR2 from the germline V gene are KGHSY and FQNENV. V lost 3 bases, J lost 1 base, and 2 bases stayed unmatched. The CDR3 has 14 residues. For the CDR3, the DNA is TGTGCCAGCAGCCACAGGACAGGGTCCTACGAGCAGTACTTC. Amino acid sequence: CASSHRTGSYEQYF.

This clone was detected only once. The V call is TRBV18, the J call TRBJ2-1, with D possibly being TRBD1 (6 bases). Per germline, CDR1 KGHSH and CDR2 LQKENI. CDR3 length: 15 amino acids. Trimming cost V 1 base and J 5 bases, with 12 bases left between them. CDR3 DNA: TGTGCCAGCTCACCACAGTGGGGGCCAAACAATGAGCAGTTCTTC. Protein product: CASSPQWGPNNEQFF. Variable domain in full (rest from reference TRBV18 and TRBJ2-1): NAGVMQNPRHLVRRRGQEARLRCSPMKGHSHVYWYRQLPEEGLKFMVYLQKENIIDESGMPKERFSAEFPKEGPSILRIQQVVRGDSAAYFCASSPQWGPNNEQFFGPGTRLTVL.

The chain recombines TRBV11-2 with TRBJ2-7; 9 positions match TRBD1. CDR3 length equals 16 residues. The germline V gene encodes CDR1 SGHAT and CDR2 FQNNGV. The junction had 8 bases not matched to a gene; V was cut back by 5 bases and J by 0 bases. CDR3 DNA sequence: TGTGCCAGCAGCCCAGGACAGGGGATTGCCTCCTACGAGCAGTACTTC. Its protein product is CASSPGQGIASYEQYF. The full variable domain, its missing parts supplied by reference TRBV11-2 and TRBJ2-7, is EAGVAQSPRYKIIEKRQSVAFWCNPISGHATLYWYQQILGQGPKLLIQFQNNGVVDDSQLPKDRFSAERLKGVDSTLKIQPAKLEDSAVYLCASSPGQGIASYEQYFGPGTRLTVT.

The gene calls are TRBV28 and TRBJ2-6; D not certain. The CDR3 is 16 residues long. The V gene's germline CDR1 is MDHEN and CDR2 SYDVKM. Trimming left V 5 bases short and J 5 bases short, with 16 bases between. The CDR3 sequence: CASSNLEQSRANVLTF. In nucleotides, the CDR3 is TGTGCCAGCAGTAATCTCGAACAAAGTCGGGCCAACGTCCTGACTTTC.

The chain carries TRBV7-6 and TRBJ2-3, with 14 bases that match TRBD2. Losses at the gene ends were 5 bases for V and 4 bases for J; bases not matched to a gene: 5. The germline gives CDR1 SGHVS, CDR2 FNYEAQ. This CDR3 is built from 16 residues. Here the CDR3 reads CASSQRLAGGPDTQYF. CDR3 sequence (DNA): TGTGCCAGCAGCCAAAGACTAGCGGGAGGGCCAGATACGCAGTATTTT. Drawing the rest from reference TRBV7-6 and TRBJ2-3, the complete variable domain is GAGVSQSPRYKVTKRGQDVALRCDPISGHVSLYWYRQALGQGPEFLTYFNYEAQQDKSGLPNDRFSAERPEGSISTLTIQRTEQRDSAMYRCASSQRLAGGPDTQYFGPGTRLTVL.